Listed below are T cell receptor beta chains from one sample, sequenced in a study of blood T cells in healthy people across ages. One entry per CDR3 protein results from TCRdb running MiXCR on the 5' RACE reads. The data hold approximately 820,000 distinct CDR3 sequences, with more than 40% observed a single time. The sample comprised blood. The receptors here all came from a man aged 60 to 75 in good health. The CDR3 runs from the conserved cysteine through the conserved F or W. Fields, in order: V gene, J gene, clone size, D gene, CDR3 protein, CDR3 DNA. A D gene is named only where the DNA matches it firmly. Clone size is stated in some rows and not others, as once, few, many or a class when expanded.

TRBV15	TRBJ2-5	many	.	CATSRADRVYQETQYF	TGTGCCACCAGCAGAGCAGACAGAGTGTACCAAGAGACCCAGTACTTC
TRBV14	TRBJ2-7	.	.	CASSQGVPLSEQYF	TGTGCCAGCAGCCAAGGTGTCCCCCTCTCCGAGCAGTACTTC
TRBV5-1	TRBJ2-5	.	.	CASSWGGGHQETQYF	TGCGCCAGCAGCTGGGGCGGCGGCCACCAAGAGACCCAGTACTTC
TRBV7-9	TRBJ2-7	few	.	CASSPWRAAYEQYF	TGTGCCAGCAGCCCCTGGAGGGCGGCCTACGAGCAGTACTTC
TRBV6-2/TRBV6-3	TRBJ2-1	.	TRBD2	CASSSPSGGLTNEQFF	TGTGCCAGCAGTTCCCCTAGCGGGGGGTTGACCAATGAGCAGTTCTTC
TRBV14	TRBJ2-1	.	TRBD1	CASSQGRQGRGGGNEQFF	TGTGCCAGCAGCCAAGGTCGACAGGGTAGAGGCGGTGGGAATGAGCAGTTCTTC
TRBV20-1	TRBJ2-4	.	.	CSATRRGASNGQYF	TGCAGTGCTACCCGGCGGGGCGCCAGCAACGGGCAGTACTTC
TRBV29-1	TRBJ2-7	.	.	CSVARYGASEQYF	TGCAGCGTTGCCCGATACGGGGCAAGCGAGCAGTACTTC
TRBV4-1	TRBJ1-2	.	.	CASSQDKGSWSYTF	TGCGCCAGCAGCCAAGATAAGGGATCCTGGAGCTACACCTTC
TRBV4-1	TRBJ2-7	once	.	CASSHPGSANEQYF	TGCGCCAGCAGCCACCCCGGGTCTGCCAACGAGCAGTACTTC
TRBV7-3	TRBJ2-1	few	TRBD2	CASSFSGGDNEQFF	TGTGCCAGCAGTTTTAGCGGGGGGGACAATGAGCAGTTCTTC
TRBV7-2	TRBJ2-5	.	.	CASSLGNPGETQYF	TGTGCCAGCAGCTTAGGCAATCCGGGGGAGACCCAGTACTTC
TRBV6-2/TRBV6-3	TRBJ2-1	few	.	CASTNPLGLRYNEQFF	TGTGCCAGCACGAACCCATTAGGGCTACGGTACAATGAGCAGTTCTTC
TRBV4-3	TRBJ2-2	.	.	CASSQDSGGNTGELFF	TGCGCCAGCAGCCAAGATTCAGGCGGGAACACCGGGGAGCTGTTTTTT
TRBV7-2	TRBJ2-5	few	TRBD2	CASSLLRLAGEYQETQYF	TGTGCCAGCAGCTTATTGCGACTAGCGGGGGAGTACCAAGAGACCCAGTACTTC
TRBV28	TRBJ1-2	few	.	CASSSPGRHYGYTF	TGTGCCAGCAGTAGCCCGGGACGGCACTATGGCTACACCTTC
TRBV9	TRBJ2-5	.	.	CASSVSATWGETQYF	TGTGCCAGCAGCGTATCTGCGACCTGGGGAGAGACCCAGTACTTC
TRBV4-1	TRBJ2-4	.	.	CACSQDVSRARLMAKNIQYF	TGCGCCTGCAGCCAAGATGTCAGCAGGGCTCGGTTAATGGCCAAAAACATTCAGTACTTC
TRBV4-3	TRBJ2-2	few	.	CASSQVSQSAGELFF	TGCGCCAGCAGCCAAGTATCTCAGTCGGCCGGGGAGCTGTTTTTT
TRBV6-2/TRBV6-3	TRBJ2-3	.	.	CASSTGESDTQYF	TGTGCCAGCAGTACGGGGGAAAGTGATACGCAGTATTTT
TRBV29-1	TRBJ1-2	.	.	CSFAGRPNYGYTF	TGCAGCTTTGCGGGACGGCCCAACTATGGCTACACCTTC
TRBV5-1	TRBJ2-3	few	.	CASSKDLLTDTQYF	TGCGCCAGCAGCAAGGACTTACTCACAGATACGCAGTATTTT
TRBV27	TRBJ2-7	.	TRBD1	CASSLATGMVEQYF	TGTGCCAGCAGTTTAGCGACAGGGATGGTCGAGCAGTACTTC
TRBV6-5	TRBJ1-1	.	.	CASSRDGLRNTEAFF	TGTGCCAGCAGCCGAGATGGGTTGCGGAACACTGAAGCTTTCTTT
TRBV7-2	TRBJ2-5	few	TRBD2	CASSLLRVDWGGGQETQYF	TGTGCCAGCAGCTTATTACGGGTCGATTGGGGGGGAGGACAAGAGACCCAGTACTTC
TRBV4-3	TRBJ1-2	few	.	CASSQEASWERGYTF	TGCGCCAGCAGCCAAGAGGCTTCCTGGGAACGTGGCTACACCTTC
TRBV6-1	TRBJ2-7	.	TRBD2	CASSEARAGGMYEQYF	TGTGCCAGCAGTGAAGCGCGGGCGGGAGGAATGTACGAGCAGTACTTC
TRBV5-1	TRBJ2-6	.	TRBD1	CASSLDGTGWSSGANVLTF	TGCGCCAGCAGCTTGGACGGGACAGGGTGGAGCTCTGGGGCCAACGTCCTGACTTTC
TRBV27	TRBJ2-1	.	.	CASSLSPSAYTNEQFF	TGTGCCAGCAGTTTATCGCCTAGCGCTTATACCAATGAGCAGTTCTTC
TRBV11-2	TRBJ2-4	.	.	CASSLEGGAAGAKNIQYF	TGTGCCAGCAGCTTAGAGGGTGGCGCGGCGGGAGCCAAAAACATTCAGTACTTC
TRBV12-3/TRBV12-4	TRBJ2-3	.	TRBD2	CASSILAGAEDTQYF	TGTGCCAGCAGTATTCTAGCGGGGGCGGAGGATACGCAGTATTTT
TRBV6-2/TRBV6-3	TRBJ2-7	.	TRBD2	CASAGGFIDEQYF	TGTGCCAGCGCCGGGGGGTTTATCGATGAGCAGTACTTC
TRBV20-1	TRBJ1-6	.	TRBD1	CSAVRDRGNSPLHF	TGCAGTGCTGTCCGGGACAGGGGGAATTCACCCCTCCACTTT
TRBV15	TRBJ2-7	.	TRBD1	CATSRLTGTGRYEQYF	TGTGCCACCAGCAGACTGACCGGGACAGGAAGGTACGAGCAGTACTTC
TRBV24-1	TRBJ2-5	few	.	CATSDLRGVKETQYF	TGTGCCACCAGTGATTTGAGGGGGGTTAAGGAGACCCAGTACTTC
TRBV27	TRBJ1-3	.	.	CASSLVGGGGGNTIYF	TGTGCCAGCAGTTTGGTCGGGGGGGGCGGTGGAAACACCATATATTTT
TRBV12-3/TRBV12-4	TRBJ2-7	.	.	CASKRKAGAYEQYF	TGTGCCAGCAAACGAAAAGCCGGGGCTTACGAGCAGTACTTC
TRBV6-5	TRBJ2-5	.	.	CASSHEALGTQYF	TGTGCCAGCAGTCATGAAGCTTTAGGGACCCAGTACTTC
TRBV7-2	TRBJ2-3	few	TRBD2	CASSLRLAGSTGTDTQYF	TGTGCCAGCAGCCTGCGACTAGCGGGGAGCACAGGCACAGATACGCAGTATTTT
TRBV29-1	TRBJ2-1	.	TRBD1	CSVVADRRYYNEQFF	TGCAGCGTTGTTGCGGACAGGAGATACTACAATGAGCAGTTCTTC
TRBV12-3/TRBV12-4	TRBJ1-5	.	.	CASRTADQPQHF	TGTGCCAGCAGGACCGCGGATCAGCCCCAGCATTTT
TRBV7-2	TRBJ2-3	.	.	CASSVARDENTQYF	TGTGCCAGCAGCGTAGCGAGGGACGAAAATACGCAGTATTTT
TRBV4-1	TRBJ1-2	.	.	CASSQVSRGGYGYTF	TGCGCCAGCAGCCAAGTATCTAGGGGTGGCTATGGCTACACCTTC
TRBV7-9	TRBJ2-3	few	TRBD2	CASSLKSSGDTQYF	TGTGCCAGCAGCTTAAAGTCTAGCGGAGATACGCAGTATTTT
TRBV5-1	TRBJ1-2	.	.	CASTDRAYGYTF	TGCGCCAGTACAGACAGAGCTTATGGCTACACCTTC
TRBV12-3/TRBV12-4	TRBJ1-1	few	TRBD1	CASSDRGRTEAFF	TGTGCCAGCAGTGACAGGGGTCGGACTGAAGCTTTCTTT
TRBV20-1	TRBJ2-1	many	.	CSANTDRYNEQFF	TGCAGTGCTAATACCGACAGGTACAATGAGCAGTTCTTC
TRBV20-1	TRBJ2-1	few	TRBD2	CSASPLAGGPTNEQFF	TGCAGTGCTAGCCCCCTAGCGGGGGGGCCCACTAATGAGCAGTTCTTC
TRBV2	TRBJ2-5	.	.	CASSDQWRTQYF	TGTGCCAGCAGTGATCAGTGGAGGACCCAGTACTTC
TRBV20-1	TRBJ2-1	.	.	CSARSTDTYNEQFF	TGCAGTGCTAGAAGTACCGACACCTACAATGAGCAGTTCTTC